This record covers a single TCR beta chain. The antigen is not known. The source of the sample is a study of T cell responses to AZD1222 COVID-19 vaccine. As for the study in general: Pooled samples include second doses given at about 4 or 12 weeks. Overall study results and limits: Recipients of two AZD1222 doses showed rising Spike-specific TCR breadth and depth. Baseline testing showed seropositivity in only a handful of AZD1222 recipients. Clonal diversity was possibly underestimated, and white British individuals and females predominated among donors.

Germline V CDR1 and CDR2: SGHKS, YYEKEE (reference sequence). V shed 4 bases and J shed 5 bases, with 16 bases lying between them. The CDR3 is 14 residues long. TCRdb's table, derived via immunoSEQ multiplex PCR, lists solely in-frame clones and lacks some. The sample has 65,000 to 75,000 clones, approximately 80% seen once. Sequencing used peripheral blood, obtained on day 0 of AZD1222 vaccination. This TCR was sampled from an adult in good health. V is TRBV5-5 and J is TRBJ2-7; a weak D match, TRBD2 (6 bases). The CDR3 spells CASSLGGTVDEQYF. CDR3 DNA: TGTGCCAGCAGCCTCGGGGGAACCGTTGACGAGCAGTACTTC. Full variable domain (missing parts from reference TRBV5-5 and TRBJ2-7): DAGVTQSPTHLIKTRGQQVTLRCSPISGHKSVSWYQQVLGQGPQFIFQYYEKEERGRGNFPDRFSARQFPNYSSELNVNALLLGDSALYLCASSLGGTVDEQYFGPGTRLTVT.